This TCR beta chain was identified during a study of vaccination effects on CD4 cells after COVID-19. Study context: Researchers reported culturing two million PBMC in each well, adding 8 to 10 IU/ml IL-2 and roughly 11 ug/ml peptides. Study-level results: Small numbers of convalescent patients limited the study. It also lacked early post-infection timepoints.

Remarks on this clone: Its antigen remains unknown.

Isolation of CD4+ T cells took place after about nine days of culture. This table comes from immunoSEQ multiplex PCR, and its TCRdb copy is limited to in-frame clones, with some not included. This repertoire shows around 45,000 clones, 60% to 85% found once; its top ten account for around 11%. This receptor was obtained from a human donor who had a prior SARS-CoV-2 infection. The sample was CD4+ T cells from PBMCs cultured without peptide, taken before COVID-19 vaccination.

DNA of the CDR3: TGTGCCAGCAGCTTAGGATCTTCCTGGGGGGTGAACACTGAAGCTTTCTTT. This codes for CASSLGSSWGVNTEAFF. V and J are TRBV7-2 and TRBJ1-1; D is perhaps TRBD1 (5 bases). This CDR3 is 17 amino acids long. The V end was cut by 1 base, the J end by 0 bases, with 15 bases between. The germline CDR1 and CDR2 sequences are SGHTA and FQGNSA.